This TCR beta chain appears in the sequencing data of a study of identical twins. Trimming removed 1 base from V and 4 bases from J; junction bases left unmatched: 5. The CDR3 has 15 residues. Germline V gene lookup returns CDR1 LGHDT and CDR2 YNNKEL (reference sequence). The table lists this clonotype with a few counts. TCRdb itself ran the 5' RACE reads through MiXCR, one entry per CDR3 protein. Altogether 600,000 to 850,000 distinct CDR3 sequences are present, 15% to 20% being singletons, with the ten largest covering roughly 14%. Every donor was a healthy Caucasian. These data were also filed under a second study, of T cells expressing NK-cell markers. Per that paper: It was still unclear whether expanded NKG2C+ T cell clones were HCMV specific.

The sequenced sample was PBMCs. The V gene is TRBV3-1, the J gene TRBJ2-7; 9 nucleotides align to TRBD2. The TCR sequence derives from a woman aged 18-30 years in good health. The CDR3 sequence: CASSQGGGVSYEQYF. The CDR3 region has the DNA TGTGCCAGCAGCCAAGGCGGGGGGGTATCGTACGAGCAGTACTTC.